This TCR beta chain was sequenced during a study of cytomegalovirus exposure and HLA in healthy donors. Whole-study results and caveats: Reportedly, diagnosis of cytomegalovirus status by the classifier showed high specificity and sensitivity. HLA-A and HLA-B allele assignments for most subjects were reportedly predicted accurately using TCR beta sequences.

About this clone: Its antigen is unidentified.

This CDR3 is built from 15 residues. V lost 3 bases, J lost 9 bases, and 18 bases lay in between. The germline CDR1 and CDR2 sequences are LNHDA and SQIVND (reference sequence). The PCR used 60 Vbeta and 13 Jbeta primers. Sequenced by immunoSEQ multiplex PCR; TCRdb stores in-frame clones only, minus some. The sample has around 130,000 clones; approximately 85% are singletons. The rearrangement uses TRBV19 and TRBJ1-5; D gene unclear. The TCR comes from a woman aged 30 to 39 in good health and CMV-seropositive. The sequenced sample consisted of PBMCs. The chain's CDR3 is CASSISYLIEAPQHF. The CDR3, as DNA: TGTGCCAGTAGTATCTCGTACCTGATTGAAGCGCCCCAGCATTTT.